Listed below are T cell receptor beta chains from one sample, sequenced in a study of cytomegalovirus exposure and HLA in healthy donors. Data came from immunoSEQ multiplex PCR; TCRdb stores just in-frame clones and leaves some out. Among 150,000 to 200,000 clones listed, 70% to 85% were seen once. The sample taken for sequencing was PBMCs. All receptors derive from a man aged 40-50 years in good health and CMV-seronegative. Each CDR3 is given with its conserved first and last residue. The order of the fields is V gene, clone size, J gene, D gene, CDR3 protein, CDR3 DNA. D genes are given only for firm matches. Some rows mark clone size as missing; the rest say once, few, many or name a class of expanded clone.

>TRBV6-6|.|TRBJ1-6|TRBD1
CASSYLDRENSPLHF
TGTGCCAGCAGTTATTTGGACAGGGAAAATTCACCCCTCCACTTT
>TRBV19|.|TRBJ1-2|.
CASSPPSRTDLYGYTF
TGTGCCAGTAGTCCTCCGAGTAGGACAGACCTTTATGGCTACACCTTC
>TRBV9|.|TRBJ2-1|TRBD2
CASSVGLADLNEQFF
TGTGCCAGCAGCGTAGGACTAGCGGACCTCAATGAGCAGTTCTTC
>TRBV30|few|TRBJ1-4|TRBD1
CAWSAGTGNEKLFF
TGTGCCTGGAGCGCCGGGACAGGGAATGAAAAACTGTTTTTT
>TRBV19|.|TRBJ2-1|.
CASSKGGRANEQFF
TGTGCCAGTAGTAAAGGCGGCAGAGCCAATGAGCAGTTCTTC
>TRBV28|.|TRBJ2-7|.
CASSPPSYEQYF
TGTGCCAGCAGTCCGCCTAGCTACGAGCAGTACTTC
>TRBV6-1|once|TRBJ1-3|.
CASSEGSGIGNTIYF
TGTGCCAGCAGTGAAGGGTCGGGTATAGGAAACACCATATATTTT
>TRBV11-2|.|TRBJ2-3|TRBD2
CASSLVGSGGYSTDTQYF
TGTGCCAGCAGCTTAGTCGGTAGCGGGGGGTATAGCACAGATACGCAGTATTTT
>TRBV28|.|TRBJ2-2|TRBD1
CASSSRTGKPTGELFF
TGTGCCAGCAGTTCCCGGACAGGGAAGCCCACCGGGGAGCTGTTTTTT
>TRBV11-2|.|TRBJ2-1|.
CASSRGLRADYNEQFF
TGTGCCAGCAGCCGCGGGCTGAGGGCGGACTACAATGAGCAGTTCTTC
>TRBV7-9|.|TRBJ2-1|TRBD1
CASSYSEQGNNEQFF
TGTGCCAGCAGCTATAGCGAACAGGGGAACAATGAGCAGTTCTTC
>TRBV10-2|.|TRBJ1-5|TRBD1
CASRATGNSNQPQHF
TGCGCCAGCAGAGCGACAGGGAATAGCAATCAGCCCCAGCATTTT
>TRBV7-2|.|TRBJ2-3|TRBD1
CASSIHRGRIPDTQYF
TGTGCCAGCAGCATCCACAGGGGGCGCATCCCTGATACGCAGTATTTT
>TRBV2|.|TRBJ2-7|TRBD2
CASRVSGGVPYEQYF
TGTGCCAGCAGGGTTAGCGGGGGCGTTCCCTACGAGCAGTACTTC
>TRBV5-1|few|TRBJ1-2|.
CASSLVLGVGYGYTF
TGCGCCAGCAGCTTGGTACTGGGCGTGGGCTATGGCTACACCTTC
>TRBV28|.|TRBJ2-3|.
CASSTDALRTDTQYF
TGTGCCAGCTCTACAGACGCTCTCCGGACAGATACGCAGTATTTT
>TRBV18|.|TRBJ2-7|.
CASSPGKGHYEQYF
TGTGCCAGCTCCCCGGGTAAGGGACACTACGAGCAGTACTTC
>TRBV7-8|few|TRBJ1-1|.
CASSPLPPRGVGTEAFF
TGTGCCAGCAGCCCGCTCCCCCCGCGGGGCGTAGGGACTGAAGCTTTCTTT
>TRBV2|.|TRBJ1-6|.
CASSVSGYNSPLHF
TGTGCCAGCAGTGTATCCGGCTATAATTCACCCCTCCACTTT
>TRBV28|.|TRBJ1-5|.
CASSGTQERGQPQHF
TGTGCCAGCAGTGGGACCCAGGAGCGGGGTCAGCCCCAGCATTTT
>TRBV7-2|few|TRBJ2-3|.
CASSVTGSTDTQYF
TGTGCCAGCAGTGTGACAGGAAGCACAGATACGCAGTATTTT
>TRBV4-1|.|TRBJ1-1|.
CASSQDGSEAFF
TGCGCCAGCAGCCAAGATGGCAGTGAAGCTTTCTTT
>TRBV7-9|.|TRBJ1-2|.
CASSLAGEAYGYTF
TGTGCCAGCAGCTTAGCAGGGGAGGCCTATGGCTACACCTTC
>TRBV6-5|.|TRBJ1-5|TRBD1
CASSNTGGQQPQHF
TGTGCCAGCAGTAACACAGGGGGTCAACAGCCCCAGCATTTT
>TRBV29-1|.|TRBJ1-4|TRBD1
CSVAGQGSEKLFF
TGCAGCGTTGCGGGACAGGGGTCTGAAAAACTGTTTTTT
>TRBV7-9|.|TRBJ2-2|.
CASSLVLSSGELFF
TGTGCCAGCAGCTTAGTACTTTCGTCCGGGGAGCTGTTTTTT
>TRBV27|few|TRBJ2-1|.
CASRSGGADEQFF
TGTGCCAGCAGAAGTGGGGGGGCAGATGAGCAGTTCTTC
>TRBV4-1|.|TRBJ2-3|.
CASSQRESTDTQYF
TGCGCCAGCAGCCAGAGGGAATCCACAGATACGCAGTATTTT
>TRBV27|.|TRBJ2-3|.
CASSPVQGGADTQYF
TGTGCCAGCAGTCCCGTGCAGGGCGGCGCAGATACGCAGTATTTT
>TRBV9|once|TRBJ2-1|TRBD1
CASTRDRGSNEQFF
TGTGCCAGCACCCGGGACAGGGGATCCAATGAGCAGTTCTTC
>TRBV30|few|TRBJ1-1|.
CAWSIYNRENTEAFF
TGTGCCTGGAGTATTTATAACAGGGAAAACACTGAAGCTTTCTTT
>TRBV25-1|.|TRBJ1-2|.
CASSEGDKFYGYTF
TGTGCCAGCAGTGAAGGGGACAAGTTCTATGGCTACACCTTC
>TRBV27|.|TRBJ2-1|TRBD2
CASSPAHRLAGTPQFF
TGTGCCAGCAGCCCCGCCCACAGACTAGCGGGGACACCCCAGTTCTTC
>TRBV5-1|.|TRBJ1-2|.
CASSLEGDNGYTF
TGCGCCAGCAGCTTGGAGGGGGATAATGGCTACACCTTC
>TRBV7-2|.|TRBJ2-3|.
CASSLAVSADTQYF
TGTGCCAGCAGCTTAGCTGTTAGCGCCGATACGCAGTATTTT
>TRBV6-1|.|TRBJ1-5|.
CASSRYSNQPQHF
TGTGCCAGCAGTCGGTATAGCAATCAGCCCCAGCATTTT
>TRBV18|.|TRBJ2-7|.
CASSPLPDTPYEQYF
TGTGCCAGCTCACCACTTCCGGACACCCCCTACGAGCAGTACTTC
>TRBV5-4|.|TRBJ2-3|.
CASSPGGRGGGTDTQYF
TGTGCCAGCAGCCCTGGGGGTCGGGGCGGGGGCACAGATACGCAGTATTTT
>TRBV28|.|TRBJ2-1|.
CASSLVGRGFNEQFF
TGTGCCAGCAGTTTAGTCGGTAGGGGATTCAATGAGCAGTTCTTC
>TRBV11-1|.|TRBJ2-3|.
CASSSTRWATDTQYF
TGTGCCAGCAGCTCCACCAGGTGGGCCACAGATACGCAGTATTTT
>TRBV4-1|.|TRBJ2-7|.
CASSPAADSYEQYF
TGCGCCAGCAGCCCTGCCGCGGACAGCTACGAGCAGTACTTC
>TRBV6-5|.|TRBJ2-1|.
CASSGGGGPWNEQFF
TGTGCCAGCAGTGGAGGGGGGGGCCCCTGGAATGAGCAGTTCTTC
>TRBV9|.|TRBJ1-1|.
CASSVGPGLNTEAFF
TGTGCCAGCAGCGTAGGACCGGGATTAAACACTGAAGCTTTCTTT
>TRBV4-2|.|TRBJ2-3|.
CASRGAWEDTQYF
TGTGCCAGCAGGGGGGCCTGGGAAGATACGCAGTATTTT
>TRBV7-9|.|TRBJ2-5|TRBD2
CSSSFGGGQETQYF
TGTTCCAGCAGCTTCGGGGGGGGACAAGAGACCCAGTACTTC
>TRBV7-9|.|TRBJ2-2|TRBD2
CASSSPSGGTNTGELFF
TGTGCCAGCAGCTCTCCTAGCGGGGGGACGAACACCGGGGAGCTGTTTTTT
>TRBV4-2|.|TRBJ2-1|.
CASSQDRHNEQFF
TGTGCCAGCAGCCAAGACAGGCACAATGAGCAGTTCTTC
>TRBV9|.|TRBJ2-7|TRBD1
CASSETGSYEQYF
TGTGCCAGCAGCGAGACAGGGAGCTACGAGCAGTACTTC
>TRBV14|.|TRBJ2-2|TRBD2
CASSPRGLASGGELFF
TGTGCCAGCAGCCCGAGGGGACTAGCGAGCGGCGGGGAGCTGTTTTTT
>TRBV5-1|.|TRBJ1-5|TRBD1
CASSLETGIQPQHF
TGCGCCAGCAGCTTGGAGACAGGGATTCAGCCCCAGCATTTT
>TRBV27|.|TRBJ2-3|.
CASSYRLTSTDTQYF
TGTGCCAGCAGTTACAGGTTAACTAGCACAGATACGCAGTATTTT
>TRBV29-1|.|TRBJ2-1|TRBD1
CSVVFRQGSGDEQFF
TGCAGCGTTGTGTTCCGACAGGGGTCGGGGGATGAGCAGTTCTTC
>TRBV10-1|.|TRBJ2-7|TRBD1
CASSEARDRAYEQYF
TGCGCCAGCAGTGAGGCAAGGGACAGAGCCTACGAGCAGTACTTC
>TRBV4-2|.|TRBJ2-1|.
CASSQLLYNEQFF
TGTGCCAGCAGCCAACTATTATACAATGAGCAGTTCTTC
>TRBV7-8|.|TRBJ1-1|.
CASSLELLNTEAFF
TGTGCCAGCAGCTTAGAACTGTTGAACACTGAAGCTTTCTTT
>TRBV7-2|.|TRBJ2-1|.
CASSSYTGSQFF
TGTGCCAGCAGCTCTTACACAGGGTCGCAGTTCTTC
>TRBV10-3|.|TRBJ1-2|TRBD1
CAAGTGGVGYTF
TGTGCCGCGGGGACAGGGGGTGTCGGCTACACCTTC
>TRBV4-1|.|TRBJ2-1|TRBD2
CASSQETMGLARDEQFF
TGCGCCAGCAGCCAAGAGACTATGGGACTAGCGAGGGATGAGCAGTTCTTC